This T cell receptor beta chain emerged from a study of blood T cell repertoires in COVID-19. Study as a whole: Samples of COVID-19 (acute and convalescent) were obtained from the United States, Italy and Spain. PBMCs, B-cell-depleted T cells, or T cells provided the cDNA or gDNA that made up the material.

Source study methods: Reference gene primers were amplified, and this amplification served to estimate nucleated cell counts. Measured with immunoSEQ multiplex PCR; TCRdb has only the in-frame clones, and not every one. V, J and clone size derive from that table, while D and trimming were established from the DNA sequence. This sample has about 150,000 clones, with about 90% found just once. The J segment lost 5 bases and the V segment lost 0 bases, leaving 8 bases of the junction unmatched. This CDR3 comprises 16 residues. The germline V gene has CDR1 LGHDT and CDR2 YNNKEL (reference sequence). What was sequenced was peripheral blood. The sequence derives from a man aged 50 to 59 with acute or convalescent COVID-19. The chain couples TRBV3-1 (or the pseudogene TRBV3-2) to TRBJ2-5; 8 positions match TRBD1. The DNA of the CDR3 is TGTGCCAGCAGCCAAGATATCGACAGGGGTAGGGAGACCCAGTACTTC. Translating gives CASSQDIDRGRETQYF.